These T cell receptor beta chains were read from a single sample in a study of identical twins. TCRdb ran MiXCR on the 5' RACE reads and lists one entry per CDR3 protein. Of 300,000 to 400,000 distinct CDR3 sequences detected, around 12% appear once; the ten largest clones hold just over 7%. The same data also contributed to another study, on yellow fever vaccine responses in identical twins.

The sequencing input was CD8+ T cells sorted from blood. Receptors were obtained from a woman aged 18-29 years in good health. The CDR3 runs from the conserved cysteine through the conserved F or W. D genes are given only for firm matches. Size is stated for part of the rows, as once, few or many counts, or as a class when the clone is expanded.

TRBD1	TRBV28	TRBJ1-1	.	TGTGCCAGCAGTTTGACAGGGGGCGCACACACTGAAGCTTTCTTT	CASSLTGGAHTEAFF
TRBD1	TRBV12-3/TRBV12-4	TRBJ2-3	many	TGTGCCAGCAGTTCCCCAGTTGACAGGGACAATACGCAGTATTTT	CASSSPVDRDNTQYF
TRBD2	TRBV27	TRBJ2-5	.	TGTGCCAGCAGTTTCCGAGGGAGGGCTCAAGAGACCCAGTACTTC	CASSFRGRAQETQYF
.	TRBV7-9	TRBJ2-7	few	TGTGCCAGCAGCTTACTTGGGCCAGGGACTGAGTACGAGCAGTACTTC	CASSLLGPGTEYEQYF
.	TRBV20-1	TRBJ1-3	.	TGCAGTGCTAGGTCCTACCTTAGCTCTGGAAACACCATATATTTT	CSARSYLSSGNTIYF
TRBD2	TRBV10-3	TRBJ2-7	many	TGTGCCACAACTAGCGGGAGCCACGAGCAGTACTTC	CATTSGSHEQYF
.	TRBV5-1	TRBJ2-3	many	TGCGCCAGCAGCTACCAAGACAACCCCTCTGGGAGCACAGATACGCAGTATTTT	CASSYQDNPSGSTDTQYF
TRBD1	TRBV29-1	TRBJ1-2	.	TGCAGCGTTGAAGCGACAGGGCGAAACTATGGCTACACCTTC	CSVEATGRNYGYTF
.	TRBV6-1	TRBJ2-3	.	TGTGCCAGCAGTCTTGAACAGGTTACAGATACGCAGTATTTT	CASSLEQVTDTQYF
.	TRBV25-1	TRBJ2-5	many	TGTGCCAGCAGTGGGATAGGGGCCCAAGAGACCCAGTACTTC	CASSGIGAQETQYF
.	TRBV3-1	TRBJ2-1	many	TGTGCCAGCAGCCAAGATGAAGAGCATTACGATGAGCAGTTCTTC	CASSQDEEHYDEQFF
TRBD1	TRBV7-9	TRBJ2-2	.	TGTGCCAGCAGCCCGTCGGGACAGGGGGACACCGGGGAGCTGTTTTTT	CASSPSGQGDTGELFF
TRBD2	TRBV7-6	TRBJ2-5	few	TGTGCCAGCAGCTTAGTAGTCGGACCCGGGACTAAAGAGACCCAGTACTTC	CASSLVVGPGTKETQYF
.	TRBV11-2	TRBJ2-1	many	TGTGCCAGCAGCTCCCATGCTCTGGAGCAGTTCTTC	CASSSHALEQFF
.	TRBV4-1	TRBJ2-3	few	TGCGCCAGCAGCCAAGATGGAAATCGCGAACAGACGCAGTATTTT	CASSQDGNREQTQYF
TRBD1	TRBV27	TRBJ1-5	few	TGTGCCGTTAAACATCCGGGACAGGGCCAGCCCCAGCATTTT	CAVKHPGQGQPQHF
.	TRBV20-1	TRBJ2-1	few	TGCAGTGCTAGGGACTTGGTTCATATGAATGAGCAGTTCTTC	CSARDLVHMNEQFF
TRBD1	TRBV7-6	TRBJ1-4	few	TGTGCCAGATATAGGGGACAGCATAATGAAAAACTGTTTTTT	CARYRGQHNEKLFF
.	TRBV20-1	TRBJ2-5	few	TGCAGTGCTAGCCCTTATAGCGTCCTCCAAGAGACCCAGTACTTC	CSASPYSVLQETQYF
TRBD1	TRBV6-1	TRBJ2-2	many	TGTGCCAGCAGTCTGACAGGGGTCGGGGAGCTGTTTTTT	CASSLTGVGELFF
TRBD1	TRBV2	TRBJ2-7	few	TGTGCCAGCAGTGACGGGACAGCTAGCTCCTACGAGCAGTACTTC	CASSDGTASSYEQYF
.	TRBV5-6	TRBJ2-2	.	TGTGCCAGCAGCTTGGAAGCGGTGTTTGCCGGGGAGCTGTTTTTT	CASSLEAVFAGELFF
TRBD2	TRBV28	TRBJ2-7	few	TGTGCCAGCAGTTTATGGGAGGCTAGCGGACCCTACGAGCAGTACTTC	CASSLWEASGPYEQYF
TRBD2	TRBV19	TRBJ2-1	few	TGTGCCAGTAGGGGCGGGACTAGCGGATACAATGAGCAGTTCTTC	CASRGGTSGYNEQFF
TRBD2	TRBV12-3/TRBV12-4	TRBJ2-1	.	TGTGCCAGCAGTCGACTAGCGGGAGGCCTGTTCGATGAGCAGTTCTTC	CASSRLAGGLFDEQFF
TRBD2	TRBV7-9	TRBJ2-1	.	TGTGCCAGCACCGAACTAGCGGGAGAGGGGAATGAGCAGTTCTTC	CASTELAGEGNEQFF
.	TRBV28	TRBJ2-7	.	TGTGCCAGCAGCCTGGACCTCCGGGACCGACTTCTCGAGCAGTACTTC	CASSLDLRDRLLEQYF
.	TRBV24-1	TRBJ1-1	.	TGTGCCACCAGTGATTTAAAAGGGTTGGCTTTCTTT	CATSDLKGLAFF
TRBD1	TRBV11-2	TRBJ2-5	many	TGTGCCAGCAGCACAGGGGGAGAGACCCAGTACTTC	CASSTGGETQYF
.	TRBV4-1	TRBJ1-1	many	TGCGCCAGCAGCCAAGGGACAGCGAACACTGAAGCTTTCTTT	CASSQGTANTEAFF
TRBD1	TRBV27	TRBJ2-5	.	TGTGCCAGCAGTCCCAGACACCGACAGGGGAACCAAGAGACCCAGTACTTC	CASSPRHRQGNQETQYF
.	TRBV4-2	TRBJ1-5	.	TGTGCCAGCAGCCAAGAGATTCTCAGTGATCAGCCCCAGCATTTT	CASSQEILSDQPQHF
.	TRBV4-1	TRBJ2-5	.	TGCGCCAGCAGCGCGCGGGCAAGAGAGACCCAGTACTTC	CASSARARETQYF
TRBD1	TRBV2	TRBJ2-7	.	TGTGCCAGCAGTGAAGTGCTCGACTACCCAGGGGGTGAGCAGTACTTC	CASSEVLDYPGGEQYF
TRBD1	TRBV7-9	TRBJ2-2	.	TGTGCCAGCAGCCCCGGGACAGGGGAGGCCGGGGAGCTGTTTTTT	CASSPGTGEAGELFF
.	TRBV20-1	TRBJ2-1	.	TGCAGTGCTAGAGCGAGTAAACTAGCTTGGGGGATGAATGAGCAGTTCTTC	CSARASKLAWGMNEQFF
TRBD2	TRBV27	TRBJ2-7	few	TGTGCCAGCAGAGAGGGACTAGCCCTCTCCTACGAGCAGTACTTC	CASREGLALSYEQYF
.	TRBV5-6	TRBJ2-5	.	TGTGCCAGCAGCTTGGCCAATGGCCCCGGGGAAGAGACCCAGTACTTC	CASSLANGPGEETQYF
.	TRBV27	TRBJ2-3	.	TGTGCCAGCAGTTTATCATCCGGGACGCCGGCTTTGAGTACGCAGTATTTT	CASSLSSGTPALSTQYF
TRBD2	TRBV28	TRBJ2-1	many	TGTGCCAGCAGACCATCCCTCGGGACTAGCGGGAGTAACGACAATGAGCAGTTCTTC	CASRPSLGTSGSNDNEQFF
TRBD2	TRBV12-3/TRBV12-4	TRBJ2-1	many	TGTGCCAGCAGTTTCCCGCGGAGCGGGGGGGCGCATGAGCAGTTCTTC	CASSFPRSGGAHEQFF
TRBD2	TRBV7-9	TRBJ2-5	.	TGTGCCAGCAGCGATGTCCGGGACTATGTGAGGGAGACCCAGTACTTC	CASSDVRDYVRETQYF